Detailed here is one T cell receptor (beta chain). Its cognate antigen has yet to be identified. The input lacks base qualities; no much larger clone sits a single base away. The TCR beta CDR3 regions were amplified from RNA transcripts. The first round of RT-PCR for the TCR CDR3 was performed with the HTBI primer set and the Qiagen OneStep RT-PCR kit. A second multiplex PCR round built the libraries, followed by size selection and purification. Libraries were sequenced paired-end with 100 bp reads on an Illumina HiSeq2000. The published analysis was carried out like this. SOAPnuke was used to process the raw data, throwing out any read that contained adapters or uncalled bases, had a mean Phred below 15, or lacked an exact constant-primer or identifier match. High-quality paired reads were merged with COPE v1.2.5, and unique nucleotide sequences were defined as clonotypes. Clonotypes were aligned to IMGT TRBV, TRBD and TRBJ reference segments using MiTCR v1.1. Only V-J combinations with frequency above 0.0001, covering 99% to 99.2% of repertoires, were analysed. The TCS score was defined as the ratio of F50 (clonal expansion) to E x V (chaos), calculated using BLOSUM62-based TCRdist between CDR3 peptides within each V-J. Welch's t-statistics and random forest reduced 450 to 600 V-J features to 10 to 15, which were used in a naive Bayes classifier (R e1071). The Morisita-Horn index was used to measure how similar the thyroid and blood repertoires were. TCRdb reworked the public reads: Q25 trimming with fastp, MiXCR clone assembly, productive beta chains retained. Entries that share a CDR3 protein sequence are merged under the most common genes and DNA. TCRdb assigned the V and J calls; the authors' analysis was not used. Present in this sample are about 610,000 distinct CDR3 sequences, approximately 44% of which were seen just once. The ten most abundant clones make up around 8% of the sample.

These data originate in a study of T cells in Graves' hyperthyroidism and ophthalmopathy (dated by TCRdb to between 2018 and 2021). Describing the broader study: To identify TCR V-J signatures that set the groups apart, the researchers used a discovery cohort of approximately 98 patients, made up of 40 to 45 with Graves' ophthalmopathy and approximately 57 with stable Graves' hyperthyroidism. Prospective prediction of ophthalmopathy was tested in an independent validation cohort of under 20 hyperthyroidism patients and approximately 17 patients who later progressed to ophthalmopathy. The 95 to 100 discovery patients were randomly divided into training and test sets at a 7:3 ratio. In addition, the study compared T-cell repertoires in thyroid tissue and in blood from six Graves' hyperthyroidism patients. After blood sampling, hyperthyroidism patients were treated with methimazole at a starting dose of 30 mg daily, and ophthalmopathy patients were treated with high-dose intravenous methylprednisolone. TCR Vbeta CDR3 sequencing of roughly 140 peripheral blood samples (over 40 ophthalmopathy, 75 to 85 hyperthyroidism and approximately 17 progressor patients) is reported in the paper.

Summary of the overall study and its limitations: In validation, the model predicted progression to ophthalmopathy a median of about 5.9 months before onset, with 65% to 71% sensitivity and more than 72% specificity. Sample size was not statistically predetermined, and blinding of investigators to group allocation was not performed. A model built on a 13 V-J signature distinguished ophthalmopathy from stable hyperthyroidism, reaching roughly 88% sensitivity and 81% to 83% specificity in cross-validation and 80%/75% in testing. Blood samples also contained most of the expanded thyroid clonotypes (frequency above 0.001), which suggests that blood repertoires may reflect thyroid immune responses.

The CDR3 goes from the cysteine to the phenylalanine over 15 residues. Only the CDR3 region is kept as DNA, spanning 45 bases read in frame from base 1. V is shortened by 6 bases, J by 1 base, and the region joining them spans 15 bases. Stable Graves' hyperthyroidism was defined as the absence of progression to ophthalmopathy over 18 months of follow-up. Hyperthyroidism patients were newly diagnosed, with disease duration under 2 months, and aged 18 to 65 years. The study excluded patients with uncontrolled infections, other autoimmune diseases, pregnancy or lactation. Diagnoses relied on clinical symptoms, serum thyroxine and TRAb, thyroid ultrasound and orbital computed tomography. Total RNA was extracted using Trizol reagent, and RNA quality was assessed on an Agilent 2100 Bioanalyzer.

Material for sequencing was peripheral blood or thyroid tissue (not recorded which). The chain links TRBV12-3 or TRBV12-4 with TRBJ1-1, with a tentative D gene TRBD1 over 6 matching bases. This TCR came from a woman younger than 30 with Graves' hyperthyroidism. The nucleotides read TGTGCCAGCAGGACTGAGCGGGGACAGAACACTGAAGCTTTCTTT. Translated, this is CASRTERGQNTEAFF.